Included here is one T cell receptor beta chain sequence, with context. Antigen unknown. This sample is drawn from a study of cytomegalovirus exposure and HLA in healthy donors. Study observations and caveats: Some TCR beta chains (roughly 160 of them) were listed as cytomegalovirus-associated.

Participants comprised healthy donors of bone marrow. The CDR3 has 13 residues. Germline CDR1 MNHEY, CDR2 SVGAGI. V was pared by 6 bases and J by 0 bases, with 9 bases between. Use of 60 Vbeta and 13 Jbeta primers characterized the PCR. Measured with immunoSEQ multiplex PCR; TCRdb has only the in-frame clones, and not every one. The table has approximately 160,000 clones, approximately 84% seen once. Sequencing input: PBMCs. This receptor was obtained from a girl aged 5-17 years in good health and CMV-seropositive. V and J are TRBV6-5 and TRBJ2-7, with D possibly TRBD2 on 6 matching bases. The CDR3 protein is CASRPDYSYEQYF. The CDR3 DNA reads TGTGCCAGCAGACCGGACTACTCCTACGAGCAGTACTTC.